This is a list of T cell receptor beta chains from one sample in a study of a mutant IDH1 vaccine in newly diagnosed glioma. The method was immunoSEQ multiplex PCR; TCRdb's version includes in-frame clones alone and lacks a portion of them. The sample lists about 92,000 clones; about 80% were seen once. Sequencing used PBMCs, obtained from a glioma patient treated with radiotherapy, temozolomide or both. These receptors all stem from a woman between 45 and 65 years old with glioma. CDR3s include the opening cysteine and the closing phenylalanine or tryptophan. The order of the fields is V gene, CDR3 length, J gene, CDR3 protein.

TRBV7-6	15	TRBJ1-4	CASSLARRANEKLFF
TRBV15	13	TRBJ1-1	CATSRDPIGGAFF
TRBV10-3	16	TRBJ2-7	CAITDGGPGGAYEQYF
TRBV2	14	TRBJ1-1	CASSEEGRNTEAFF
TRBV9	15	TRBJ2-5	CASSVGRDHQETQYF
TRBV10-3	12	TRBJ2-1	CAIRGGGAEQFF
TRBV7-9	15	TRBJ1-6	CASSKDGIYNSPLHF
TRBV19	12	TRBJ2-2	CASSPGTGELFF
TRBV29-1	14	TRBJ2-3	CSAARRLSTDTQYF
TRBV19	14	TRBJ1-2	CASSLQGRGNGYTF
TRBV14	15	TRBJ1-1	CASSQMRTGSTEAFF
TRBV9	14	TRBJ1-1	CASSPSGANTEAFF
TRBV2	12	TRBJ2-7	CASSLGGYEQYF
TRBV19	16	TRBJ1-5	CASTPDPIYSNQPQHF
TRBV11-3	15	TRBJ2-3	CASSSVAGGGDTQYF
TRBV6-6	14	TRBJ2-7	CASTIQQGRDEQYF
TRBV5-1	17	TRBJ1-1	CASSGGTGGAGGLEAFF
TRBV6-1	18	TRBJ2-7	CASSEPPSGGYFPNEQYF
TRBV29-1	15	TRBJ1-1	CSATQGQGFITEAFF
TRBV7-9	16	TRBJ2-6	CASSRSGYSGANVLTF
TRBV29-1	13	TRBJ2-7	CSVIRDRGYEQYF
TRBV7-2	17	TRBJ2-7	CASSPSGSGGPSYEQYF
TRBV7-7	15	TRBJ2-3	CASSFSGKAGDTQYF
TRBV7-9	15	TRBJ2-3	CASSSTSGGADTQYF
TRBV19	14	TRBJ1-2	CASSSQGADYGYTF
TRBV5-6	14	TRBJ2-5	CASSLRAIFETQYF
TRBV2	15	TRBJ2-2	CAIQTGQGAYGELFF
TRBV5-5	13	TRBJ1-5	CASSLNSNQPQHF
TRBV30	14	TRBJ1-2	CAWRGRRSNYGYTF
TRBV9	14	TRBJ2-5	CASSADRGGETQYF
TRBV7-9	17	TRBJ1-5	CASSPGRGGEKSQPQHF
TRBV12-5	17	TRBJ2-2	CASGLIGGLARTGELFF
TRBV13	13	TRBJ2-3	CASSPGVRGTQYF
TRBV5-1	16	TRBJ2-2	CASSLAGTANTGELFF
TRBV9	18	TRBJ2-3	CASSVAPTLAGSTDTQYF
TRBV27	15	TRBJ1-5	CASSTRQGGNQPQHF
TRBV6-1	15	TRBJ1-1	CASSQMVGRNTEAFF
TRBV5-5	14	TRBJ1-3	CASSSVGSGNTIYF
TRBV25-1	17	TRBJ2-2	CASSDTAPGASTGELFF
TRBV13	15	TRBJ2-1	CASSLGLAGDNEQFF
TRBV6-1	13	TRBJ1-3	CASSEVEGNTIYF
TRBV9	17	TRBJ2-7	CASSVGGQRGPSYEQYF
TRBV14	16	TRBJ2-3	CASSQGNRGRGDTQYF
TRBV5-1	14	TRBJ1-1	CASSTQGPDTEAFF
TRBV5-1	15	TRBJ1-4	CACKQQGGVAEKLFF
TRBV14	15	TRBJ2-3	CASSQGQGGPDTQYF
TRBV6-5	14	TRBJ1-2	CASSYRPGSHGYTF
TRBV6-1	13	TRBJ1-2	CASSRDGNYGYTF
TRBV4-3	17	TRBJ2-3	CASSQDRAGGGTDTQYF
TRBV2	13	TRBJ1-3	CASIFRGGNTIYF
TRBV23-1	11	TRBJ2-2	CASSLFGELFF
TRBV19	16	TRBJ1-2	CASSALALTGYQSYTF
TRBV5-1	15	TRBJ2-3	CASSFGQGGSDTQYF
TRBV11-3	16	TRBJ2-2	CASSRLGGENTGELFF
TRBV28	15	TRBJ1-3	CASSLGREYGNTIYF